This passage covers 16 T cell receptor beta chains from one sample sequenced in a study of CD8+CD57+ T cells in acquired aplastic anemia. Researchers used genomic DNA as the template to profile TCR beta VDJ and CDR3. TCRdb recomputed calls from the reads with MiXCR, one row per CDR3 protein. The table shows more than 150,000 distinct CDR3 sequences, with 64% occurring only once. Input material: sorted CD4+, CD8+, or CD8+CD57+ T cells (not recorded which) from PBMCs. The receptors come from a human donor with severe aplastic anemia or a healthy control (not recorded which).

This clonotype was observed a handful of times. The rearrangement joins TRBV15 to TRBJ1-1; 7 nucleotides align to TRBD1. The CDR3 spans 18 residues. J gave up 1 base and V 5 bases, and 16 bases lay outside the gene matches. CDR1 is LNHNV, CDR2 YYDKDF, per germline (reference sequence). The CDR3 DNA sequence: TGTGCCACCAGCCCCGTCAGCCTTAAGGGGGCGAGGAACACTGAAGCTTTCTTT. The encoded protein is CATSPVSLKGARNTEAFF.

This clonotype has only a few counts. This chain connects TRBV28 to TRBJ2-3; TRBD1 might be the D (5 bases). CDR1 is MDHEN, CDR2 SYDVKM, per germline. The length of the CDR3 is 16 residues. The V and J ends lost 3 bases and 0 bases respectively, with 13 bases between them. As DNA, the CDR3 is TGTGCCAGCAGTTTTATAAGACAGTCGAGCACAGATACGCAGTATTTT. It translates to CASSFIRQSSTDTQYF.

The chain joins TRBV15 to TRBJ2-2, with D unresolved. Germline-derived CDR1 and CDR2 are LNHNV and YYDKDF (reference sequence). The CDR3 has 15 residues. V lost 1 base to trimming and J lost 0 bases, with 6 bases between them. The CDR3 protein is CATSRGPTNTGELFF. The CDR3 DNA is TGTGCCACCAGCAGAGGACCTACGAACACCGGGGAGCTGTTTTTT.

CDR3 residues: CASRWTSGREQYF. CDR3 DNA: TGCGCCAGCAGGTGGACTAGCGGGAGGGAGCAGTACTTC. V gene TRBV5-1 combines with J gene TRBJ2-7, with 14 nucleotides matching TRBD2. V dropped 5 bases and J dropped 7; count of bases not matched to a gene: 2. The germline gives CDR1 SGHRS, CDR2 YFSETQ. CDR3 length: 13 residues.

The gene calls are TRBV4-1 and TRBJ2-5; the D gene is possibly TRBD2 (5 bases). There are 16 residues in the CDR3. Trimming took 0 bases from V and 3 from J, leaving 14 bases between them. Germline V CDR1 and CDR2: MGHRA, YSYEKL. The CDR3 spells CASSQEGGLREETQYF. The CDR3 DNA follows: TGCGCCAGCAGCCAAGAAGGAGGACTGAGGGAAGAGACCCAGTACTTC.

V is TRBV12-3 or TRBV12-4 and J is TRBJ1-2; maybe TRBD1 (5 bases). This CDR3 comprises 13 residues. The V gene lost 8 bases and the J gene lost 1 base, with 11 bases spanning the gap. The CDR3: CASGTRINYGYTF. In nucleotides, the CDR3 is TGTGCCAGCGGGACTAGGATTAACTATGGCTACACCTTC.

The chain carries TRBV7-9 and TRBJ2-1, with D possibly called TRBD1 or TRBD2 (5 bases each). Germline CDR1 is SEHNR and CDR2 is FQNEAQ (reference sequence). Trimming removed 4 bases at V and 10 bases at J, with 17 bases between. The CDR3 spans 14 residues. CDR3 sequence: CASSSGTGFWEQFF. The CDR3 nucleotides are TGTGCCAGCAGCTCCGGGACGGGATTTTGGGAGCAGTTCTTC.

In its sample, this clonotype was seen once. This CDR3 reads CATSDQSGVTDTQYF. The CDR3 DNA sequence: TGTGCCACCAGTGACCAATCCGGGGTGACAGATACGCAGTATTTT. This chain uses TRBV24-1 with TRBJ2-3; D may be TRBD2 (5 bases). V was pared by 4 bases and J by 3 bases, with 13 bases between. Germline loops: CDR1 KGHDR, CDR2 SFDVKD. The CDR3 runs to 15 residues.

The chain uses TRBV20-1 and TRBJ2-5; D perhaps matches TRBD2 (6 bases). The CDR3 contains 17 residues. V was shortened by 4 bases and J by 2 bases, with 23 bases between the two germline ends. Germline V CDR1 and CDR2: DFQATT, SNEGSKA (reference sequence). The CDR3 DNA is TGCAGTGCTAAGGCTGTGGAGGGGCAGCGTGCGCAAGAGACCCAGTACTTC. It encodes CSAKAVEGQRAQETQYF.

In the case of this clonotype: Germline is not matched at one junction end, which may reflect a read error. This chain uses TRBV9 with TRBJ2-7; 8 bases fit TRBD2. There are 15 residues in the CDR3. The germline CDR1 and CDR2 sequences are SGDLS and YYNGEE. The CDR3 loop is CASSVETGGTGELYF. For the CDR3, the DNA is TGTGCCAGCAGCGTAGAGACGGGGGGGACCGGGGAGCTGTACTTC.

The V call is TRBV7-8, the J call TRBJ2-1; D remains unclear. Between the trimmed V and J ends, which lost 0 bases and 0 bases, there was a span of 15 bases. This CDR3 contains 18 residues. Per germline, CDR1 SGHVS and CDR2 FQNEAQ. This CDR3 is CASSLAPNRAASYNEQFF. In DNA form, the CDR3 reads TGTGCCAGCAGCTTAGCCCCAAATCGGGCAGCCTCCTACAATGAGCAGTTCTTC.

The chain combines TRBV12-5 with TRBJ1-5; perhaps TRBD1 as D (6 bases). The V and J ends lost 4 bases and 6 bases respectively, with 10 bases between them. Germline V lookup: CDR1 LGHNT, CDR2 FRNRAP. The CDR3 length is 13 residues. The DNA for the CDR3 is TGTGCTAGTGGTTCACAGGGAATTCAGCCCCAGCATTTT. Translated: CASGSQGIQPQHF.

V usage is TRBV19 and J usage is TRBJ1-5; 10 bases match TRBD1. Germline V lookup: CDR1 LNHDA, CDR2 SQIVND (reference sequence). After removal of 8 bases from V and 5 bases from J, the junction contained 6 bases not matched to a gene. This CDR3 is built from 14 residues. This CDR3 reads CASGDRGRHQPQHF. DNA of the CDR3: TGTGCCAGTGGGGACAGGGGAAGGCATCAGCCCCAGCATTTT.

The genes are TRBV20-1 and TRBJ1-2; perhaps TRBD1 as D (5 bases). The CDR3 runs 12 residues. Germline V gives CDR1 DFQATT, CDR2 SNEGSKA (reference sequence). V gave up 4 bases and J gave up 2 bases, with 8 bases separating them. CDR3 region: CSAKQENYGYTF. CDR3 nucleotide sequence: TGCAGTGCTAAACAGGAAAACTATGGCTACACCTTC.

The chain uses TRBV7-9 and TRBJ2-6, with D uncertain. Trimming took off 4 bases at V and 2 bases at J, with 6 bases between the two ends. Germline V gene lookup returns CDR1 SEHNR and CDR2 FQNEAQ (reference sequence). The CDR3 totals 14 residues. Here the CDR3 reads CASSYYTGANVLTF. The CDR3 bases are TGTGCCAGCAGCTACTATACTGGGGCCAACGTCCTGACTTTC.

This clonotype was detected ten times or more. The chain uses TRBV9 and TRBJ2-5, with 14 bases lining up with TRBD2. CDR1 is SGDLS and CDR2 is YYNGEE in the germline V gene. The CDR3 covers 15 residues. Trimming at V came to 3 bases and at J to 5 bases, leaving 3 bases not matched to a gene. The DNA of the CDR3 is TGTGCCAGCAGCGGACTAGCGGGGGGGCCGGAGACCCAGTACTTC. Protein sequence: CASSGLAGGPETQYF.